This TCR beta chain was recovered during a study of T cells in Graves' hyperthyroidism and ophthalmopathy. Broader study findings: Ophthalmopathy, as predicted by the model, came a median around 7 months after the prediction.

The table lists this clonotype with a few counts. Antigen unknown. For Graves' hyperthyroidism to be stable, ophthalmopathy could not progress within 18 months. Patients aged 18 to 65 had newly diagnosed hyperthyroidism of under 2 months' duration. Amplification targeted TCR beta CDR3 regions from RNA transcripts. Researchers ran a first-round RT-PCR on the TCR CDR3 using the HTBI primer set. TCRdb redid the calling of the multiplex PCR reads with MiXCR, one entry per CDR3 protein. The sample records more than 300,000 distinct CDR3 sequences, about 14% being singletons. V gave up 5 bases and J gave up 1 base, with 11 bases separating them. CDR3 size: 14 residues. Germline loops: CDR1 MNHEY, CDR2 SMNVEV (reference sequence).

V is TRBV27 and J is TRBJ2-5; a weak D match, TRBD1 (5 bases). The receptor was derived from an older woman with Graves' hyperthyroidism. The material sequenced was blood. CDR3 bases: TGTGCCAGCAGTACCGAGACAGCCCAAGAGACCCAGTACTTC. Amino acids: CASSTETAQETQYF.